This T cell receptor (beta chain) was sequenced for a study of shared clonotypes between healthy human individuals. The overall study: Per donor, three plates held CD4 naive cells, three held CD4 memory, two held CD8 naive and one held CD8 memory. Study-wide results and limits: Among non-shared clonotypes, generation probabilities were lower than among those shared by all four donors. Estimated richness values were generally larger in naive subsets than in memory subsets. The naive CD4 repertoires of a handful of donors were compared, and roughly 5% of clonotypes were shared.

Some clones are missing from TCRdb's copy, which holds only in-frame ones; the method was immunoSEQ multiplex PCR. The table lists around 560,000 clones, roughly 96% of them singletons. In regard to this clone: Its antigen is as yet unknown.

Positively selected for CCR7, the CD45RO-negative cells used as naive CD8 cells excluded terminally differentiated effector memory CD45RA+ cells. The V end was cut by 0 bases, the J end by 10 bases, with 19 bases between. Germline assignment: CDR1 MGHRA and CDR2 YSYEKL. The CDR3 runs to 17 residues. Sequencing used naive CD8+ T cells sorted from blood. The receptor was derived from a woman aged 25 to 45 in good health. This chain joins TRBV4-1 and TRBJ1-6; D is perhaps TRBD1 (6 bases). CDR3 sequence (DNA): TGCGCCAGCAGCCAAGATGGAGGGAGGGGGTTACAATCACCCCTCCACTTT. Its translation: CASSQDGGRGLQSPLHF.